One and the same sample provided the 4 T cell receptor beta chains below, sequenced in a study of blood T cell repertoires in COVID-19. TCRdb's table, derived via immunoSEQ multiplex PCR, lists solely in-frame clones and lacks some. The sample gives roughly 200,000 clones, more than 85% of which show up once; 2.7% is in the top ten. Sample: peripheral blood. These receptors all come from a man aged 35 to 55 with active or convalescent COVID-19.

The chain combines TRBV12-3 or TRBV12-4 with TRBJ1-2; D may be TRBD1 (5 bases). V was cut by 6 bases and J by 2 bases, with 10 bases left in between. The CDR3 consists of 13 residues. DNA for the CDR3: TGTGCCAGCAGCTTGACAGAGAACTATGGCTACACCTTC. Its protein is CASSLTENYGYTF.

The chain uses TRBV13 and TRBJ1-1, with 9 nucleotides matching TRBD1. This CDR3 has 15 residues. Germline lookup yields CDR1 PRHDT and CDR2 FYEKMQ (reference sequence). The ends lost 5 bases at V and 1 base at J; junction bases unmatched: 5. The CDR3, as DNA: TGTGCCAGCAGCCCCCGACAGGGGGGGAACACTGAAGCTTTCTTT. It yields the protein CASSPRQGGNTEAFF.

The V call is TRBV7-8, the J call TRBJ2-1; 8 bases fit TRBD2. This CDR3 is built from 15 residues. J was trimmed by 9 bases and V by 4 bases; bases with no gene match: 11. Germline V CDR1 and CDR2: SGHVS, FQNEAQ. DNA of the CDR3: TGTGCCAGCAGCTCCGACTTCGGGGGGGCCTCTGAGCAGTTCTTC. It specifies CASSSDFGGASEQFF.

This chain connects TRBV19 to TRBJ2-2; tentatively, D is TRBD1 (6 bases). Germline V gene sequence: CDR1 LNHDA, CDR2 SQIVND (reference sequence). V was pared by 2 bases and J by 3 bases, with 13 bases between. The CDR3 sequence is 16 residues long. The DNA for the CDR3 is TGTGCCAGTAGTATATACACAGGGTTCGACACCGGGGAGCTGTTTTTT. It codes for CASSIYTGFDTGELFF.